The 10 T cell receptor beta chains reported below all come from one sample, sequenced in a study of PD-1 blockade in classical Hodgkin lymphoma. Each of the patients experienced relapse following autologous stem cell transplantation, and their brentuximab vedotin exposure differed. The repertoire was sequenced with immunoSEQ multiplex PCR; TCRdb's copy has only in-frame clones and lacks some. The data contain roughly 62,000 clones, roughly 88% of them singletons. The sequencing used peripheral blood mononuclear cells (PBMCs), collected at baseline. The receptor source for this set is a human donor with classical Hodgkin lymphoma.

V is TRBV20-1 and J is TRBJ1-2; D is undetermined. The CDR3 has 11 residues. Germline V gene data show CDR1 as DFQATT and CDR2 as SNEGSKA (reference sequence). V was trimmed by 2 bases and J by 6 bases, leaving 7 bases between them. The CDR3 loop is CSARRANGYTF. The CDR3, as DNA: TGCAGTGCTAGAAGGGCCAATGGCTACACCTTC.

This clone was seen just once. V is TRBV5-4 and J is TRBJ1-1; the D gene is possibly TRBD1 (6 bases). Germline values: CDR1 SGHNT, CDR2 YYREEE (reference sequence). Trimming cost V 4 bases and J 1 base, with 14 bases left between them. CDR3 length: 15 amino acids. CDR3 region: CASSLDSPKNTEAFF. CDR3 nucleotide sequence: TGTGCCAGCAGCCTGGACAGTCCGAAGAACACTGAAGCTTTCTTT.

This chain links TRBV11-2 with TRBJ2-6; no reliable D call. Germline CDR1 is SGHAT and CDR2 is FQNNGV. Between the trimmed V and J ends, which lost 2 bases and 6 bases, there was a span of 8 bases. CDR3 length: 14 residues. DNA of the CDR3: TGTGCCAGCAGCTTATTATGGTTGGCCAACGTCCTGACTTTC. This encodes CASSLLWLANVLTF.

The sample holds a few counts of this clone. V gene TRBV11-3 combines with J gene TRBJ2-1, with 13 bases fitting TRBD2. In germline, CDR1 is SGHNT, CDR2 YENEEA. Germline trimming cut 8 bases from V and 6 bases from J; bases unmatched to any gene: 4. The CDR3 runs 14 residues. The CDR3 is CASGRLAGGNEQFF. CDR3 coding DNA: TGTGCCAGCGGAAGACTAGCGGGGGGCAATGAGCAGTTCTTC.

This sequence joins TRBV18 and TRBJ2-7; 8 nucleotides align to TRBD1. V was clipped by 5 bases and J by 4 bases; unmatched bases: 13. The length of the CDR3 is 16 residues. Looked up from germline, CDR1 is KGHSH and CDR2 is LQKENI. CDR3 sequence (DNA): TGTGCCAGCTCAAAAGGGACAGGCAGTACCTTTTACGAGCAGTACTTC. Residues: CASSKGTGSTFYEQYF.

The rearrangement joins TRBV2 to TRBJ1-2, with 8 nucleotides matching TRBD1. Germline loops: CDR1 SNHLY, CDR2 FYNNEI. This CDR3 contains 13 residues. The V segment lost 6 bases and the J segment 6 bases; nucleotides outside the gene matches: 6. CDR3 nucleotide sequence: TGTGCCAGCAGCCTCAGGGGGCGGGATGGCTACACCTTC. Its protein product is CASSLRGRDGYTF.

The V call is TRBV4-2, the J call TRBJ1-5; 10 nucleotides align to TRBD1. The germline V gene encodes CDR1 LGHNA and CDR2 YNFKEQ. The CDR3 length is 15 residues. Trimming removed 3 bases from V and 5 bases from J; junction bases left unmatched: 4. The CDR3 sequence is CASSQIGTGDQPQHF. CDR3 DNA: TGTGCCAGCAGCCAGATCGGGACAGGGGATCAGCCCCAGCATTTT.

J is TRBJ1-1 and V is TRBV20-1, with D uncertain. This CDR3 spans 11 amino acids. Germline V gene lookup returns CDR1 DFQATT and CDR2 SNEGSKA (reference sequence). V was clipped by 6 bases and J by 6 bases, with 11 bases between them. The CDR3 DNA is TGCAGTGCCATCGGCTCAGCTGAAGCTTTCTTT. This encodes CSAIGSAEAFF.

The chain employs TRBV7-2 and TRBJ1-1; TRBD1 matches 9 bases. Trimming at V came to 5 bases and at J to 3 bases, leaving 7 bases not matched to a gene. This CDR3 comprises 15 residues. The germline V gene encodes CDR1 SGHTA and CDR2 FQGNSA. This CDR3 is CASSPAGQGHTEAFF. The CDR3 DNA reads as TGTGCCAGCAGCCCAGCGGGACAGGGCCACACTGAAGCTTTCTTT.

CDR3 loop: CASSSGLPGNEQFF. CDR3 DNA sequence: TGTGCCAGCAGCTCGGGACTCCCGGGCAATGAGCAGTTCTTC. J is TRBJ2-1 and V is TRBV5-6; possible D gene TRBD2, 6 bases. This CDR3 has 14 residues. Germline V lookup: CDR1 SGHDT, CDR2 YYEEEE. V was shortened by 3 bases and J by 6 bases, with 13 bases between the two germline ends.